This T cell receptor (beta chain) comes out of a study of tumor-infiltrating lymphocytes in primary liver carcinoma. TCR beta cDNA was reverse-transcribed from about 500 ng of total RNA. The reaction used a constant-region primer and ProtoScript II reverse transcriptase. Three rounds of nested multiplex PCR with slightly modified ARM-PCR produced TCR beta libraries. Researchers ran the first two PCR rounds for ten to eleven cycles each with TRBV1-TRBV30 forward primers and a C-beta reverse primer. TCRdb fed the multiplex PCR reads into MiXCR, producing one record per CDR3 protein. The repertoire consists of some 320,000 distinct CDR3 sequences, with approximately 65% occurring once and the leading ten covering more than 8.5%. The CDR3 contains 18 residues. Trimming took 4 bases from V and 4 from J, leaving 21 bases between them. The germline gives CDR1 SGHNT, CDR2 YYREEE (reference sequence). Turning to this clonotype: The target antigen is unknown.

The authors took blood RNA from unsorted whole blood and also extracted germline DNA. Study conclusions and caveats: Tumor region pairs outstripped tumor-adjacent and tumor-blood pairs in overlap.

The sample was peripheral blood. This TCR came from a middle-aged man with primary liver carcinoma and hepatitis B virus infection. V is TRBV5-4 and J is TRBJ2-6; D call uncertain. The CDR3 nucleotides are TGTGCCAGCAGCGGGTGGACCGAAGGCCTTGTGGGGGCCAACGTCCTGACTTTC. Encoded protein: CASSGWTEGLVGANVLTF.